These 31 T cell receptor beta chains were all obtained from the same sample, sequenced in a study of blood T cell repertoires in COVID-19. Data came from immunoSEQ multiplex PCR; TCRdb stores just in-frame clones and leaves some out. The sample yields approximately 89,000 clones, 75% to 85% seen once. The specimen was peripheral blood. All receptors come from a human donor in a cohort sampled during active COVID-19.

This chain uses TRBV24-1 with TRBJ2-2; 10 bases are shared with TRBD1. The CDR3 length is 15 residues. Germline values: CDR1 KGHDR, CDR2 SFDVKD. The V and J ends lost 9 bases and 3 bases, in that order; junction bases with no gene match: 6. The CDR3 coding sequence is TGTGCCACCTCCTTGGGGACAGGGGACACCGGGGAGCTGTTTTTT. Translation gives CATSLGTGDTGELFF.

Note on this clone: The junction does not match germline at one end; this may be a read error. The chain uses TRBV7-7 and TRBJ2-1; 11 nucleotides line up with TRBD1. CDR1 SSHAT and CDR2 FNYEAQ come from the germline V gene (reference sequence). The CDR3 has 15 residues. The CDR3 here is CASSLGGTGGNEQFF. In nucleotides, the CDR3 is TGTGCTAGCAGCTTAGGAGGGACAGGGGGAAATGAGCAGTTCTTC.

The chain uses TRBV18 and TRBJ2-3; 8 positions agree with TRBD2. CDR3 length: 15 amino acids. Germline V gene sequence: CDR1 KGHSH, CDR2 LQKENI. The V gene end was trimmed by 4 bases and the J gene end by 6 bases; junction bases not matched to a gene: 9. The CDR3 bases are TGTGCCAGCTCACTAGCGGGGAACGACATGGATACGCAGTATTTT. It codes for CASSLAGNDMDTQYF.

This sequence joins TRBV5-1 and TRBJ2-3; possibly TRBD2 for D (5 bases). In germline, CDR1 is SGHRS, CDR2 YFSETQ. V lost 6 bases and J 2 bases, leaving 13 bases between the germline ends. This CDR3 contains 14 residues. CDR3 DNA sequence: TGCGCCAGCATGAGAGCGGAGGTCACAGATACGCAGTATTTT. Translating it yields CASMRAEVTDTQYF.

The rearrangement links TRBV3-1 (or the pseudogene TRBV3-2) to TRBJ1-3; D not resolved. CDR3 length equals 16 residues. V was trimmed by 2 bases and J by 4 bases, leaving 15 bases between them. CDR1 LGHDT and CDR2 YNNKEL come from the germline V gene (reference sequence). The CDR3 is CASSQSRGSYGNTIYF. The CDR3 DNA sequence: TGTGCCAGCAGCCAATCCCGGGGTTCCTACGGAAACACCATATATTTT.

The chain joins TRBV19 to TRBJ2-1, with 8 bases aligning to TRBD2. The CDR3 is made up of 16 amino acids. The germline CDR1 and CDR2 sequences are LNHDA and SQIVND (reference sequence). Trimming took 3 bases from V and 7 from J; bases not matched to a gene: 11. CDR3 nucleotides: TGTGCCAGTAGTATCTCGGGGGTAGCGGGGAGGAATGAGCAGTTCTTC. It is translated as CASSISGVAGRNEQFF.

The count of this clone is one. V gene TRBV5-1 combines with J gene TRBJ2-5, with a possible D match to TRBD1 (6 bases). CDR1 and CDR2 (germline): SGHRS, YFSETQ. V was clipped by 3 bases and J by 7 bases, with 13 bases between them. This CDR3 has 13 amino acids. The CDR3: CASSWTAEGTQYF. The CDR3 DNA is TGCGCCAGCAGCTGGACAGCTGAGGGGACCCAGTACTTC.

V usage is TRBV4-2 and J usage is TRBJ2-1; D may be TRBD1 (5 bases). Between the trimmed V and J ends, which lost 3 bases and 3 bases, there was a span of 9 bases. Germline CDR1 and CDR2: LGHNA and YNFKEQ. This CDR3 contains 14 residues. CDR3 region: CASSHDRGYNEQFF. DNA for the CDR3: TGTGCCAGCAGCCATGATAGGGGCTACAATGAGCAGTTCTTC.

The chain couples TRBV5-1 to TRBJ2-1, with unresolved D. The CDR3 contains 15 residues. CDR1 is SGHRS and CDR2 is YFSETQ in the germline V gene. V lost 5 bases and J 3 bases, leaving 15 bases between the germline ends. The DNA for the CDR3 is TGCGCCAGCAGGGTAACTACGTCTATCTACAATGAGCAGTTCTTC. Encoded protein: CASRVTTSIYNEQFF.

The genes are TRBV6-5 and TRBJ2-3; D not certain. Per the germline V gene, CDR1 is MNHEY and CDR2 is SVGAGI. The V end was cut by 8 bases, the J end by 5 bases, with 5 bases between. The CDR3 contains 10 residues. CDR3 loop: CASAVDTQYF. CDR3 in DNA: TGTGCCAGCGCGGTAGATACGCAGTATTTT.

This sequence joins TRBV19 and TRBJ1-1; D is perhaps TRBD1 (5 bases). This CDR3 is 14 amino acids long. V gave up 4 bases and J gave up 2 bases, with 11 bases separating them. Germline-derived CDR1 and CDR2 are LNHDA and SQIVND (reference sequence). The CDR3 is CASSKQAANTEAFF. The CDR3 coding sequence is TGTGCCAGTAGTAAACAGGCTGCAAACACTGAAGCTTTCTTT.

The V gene is TRBV11-2, the J gene TRBJ2-3; no firm D call. The germline gives CDR1 SGHAT, CDR2 FQNNGV. V was trimmed by 5 bases and J by 2 bases, leaving 14 bases between them. The CDR3 covers 15 residues. The CDR3 loop is CASSPNNGLTDTQYF. The CDR3 bases are TGTGCCAGCAGCCCCAATAATGGGCTCACAGATACGCAGTATTTT.

The V call is TRBV11-2, the J call TRBJ2-6; no clear D gene. V was trimmed by 5 bases and J by 5 bases, leaving 19 bases between them. Per germline, CDR1 SGHAT and CDR2 FQNNGV. The CDR3 totals 17 residues. The chain's CDR3 is CASSDLTGPLWANVLTF. CDR3 in DNA: TGTGCCAGCAGCGATCTGACGGGTCCCCTTTGGGCCAACGTCCTGACTTTC.

This clone was seen only a few times. The rearrangement joins TRBV5-4 to TRBJ1-1, with 9 bases fitting TRBD1. This CDR3 spans 14 amino acids. Germline values: CDR1 SGHNT, CDR2 YYREEE (reference sequence). V trimming: 4 bases; J trimming: 3 bases; junction bases outside the gene matches: 4. CDR3 in DNA: TGTGCCAGCAGCAGACAGGGGGATCACACTGAAGCTTTCTTT. Translated: CASSRQGDHTEAFF.

The chain couples TRBV9 to TRBJ2-2, with D maybe TRBD2 (7 bases). CDR1 and CDR2 (germline): SGDLS, YYNGEE. The CDR3 consists of 23 residues. Trimming took off 3 bases at V and 1 base at J, with 34 bases between the two ends. CDR3 in DNA: TGTGCCAGCAGCGATCGTCGCCAAAACCCCTGGGGGGGGGCCCCCAAGAACACCGGGGAGCTGTTTTTT. It is translated as CASSDRRQNPWGGAPKNTGELFF.

This clone was detected only a few times. V is TRBV27 and J is TRBJ1-5; TRBD1 agrees at 9 bases. CDR3 size: 15 residues. The V and J ends lost 5 bases and 6 bases, in that order; junction bases with no gene match: 8. Germline assignment: CDR1 MNHEY and CDR2 SMNVEV (reference sequence). DNA for the CDR3: TGTGCCAGCAGTCCCCGGGGACAGGGCGGTCAGCCCCAGCATTTT. Its protein product is CASSPRGQGGQPQHF.

This clone has ten or more counts. The chain couples TRBV5-4 to TRBJ2-7, with 7 bases fitting TRBD1. The CDR3 length is 14 residues. V was clipped by 5 bases and J by 1 base; unmatched bases: 6. Germline loops: CDR1 SGHNT, CDR2 YYREEE (reference sequence). The CDR3 sequence: CASRVGGKSYEQYF. The CDR3 coding sequence is TGTGCCAGCAGAGTAGGGGGCAAGTCCTACGAGCAGTACTTC.

In this sample, this clone turned up once. The chain employs TRBV5-1 and TRBJ2-4; possibly TRBD2 for D (6 bases). Germline CDR1 and CDR2: SGHRS and YFSETQ. Trimming removed 0 bases at V and 8 bases at J, with 9 bases between. This CDR3 region has 13 residues. The CDR3: CASSLVGEDIQYF. The CDR3 region has the DNA TGCGCCAGCAGCTTGGTCGGGGAGGACATTCAGTACTTC.

Of note for this clone: Other DNA sequences in this sample translate to the same CDR3. CDR3 residues: CASSLGAGGYTF. The CDR3 region has the DNA TGTGCCAGCAGCTTGGGTGCGGGTGGCTACACCTTC. This sequence joins TRBV5-4 and TRBJ1-2; the D is unclear. Germline-derived CDR1 and CDR2 are SGHNT and YYREEE (reference sequence). V shed 0 bases and J shed 7 bases, with 7 bases lying between them. The CDR3 covers 12 residues.

This chain joins TRBV9 and TRBJ1-1; D might be TRBD1 (5 bases). The V gene's germline CDR1 is SGDLS and CDR2 YYNGEE. This CDR3 is built from 14 residues. V shed 0 bases and J shed 1 base, with 7 bases lying between them. DNA of the CDR3: TGTGCCAGCAGCGTAGTAACAGGGAACACTGAAGCTTTCTTT. This sequence encodes CASSVVTGNTEAFF.

The rearrangement joins TRBV3-1 (or the pseudogene TRBV3-2) to TRBJ1-5, with D possibly matching TRBD1 (5 bases). Germline V lookup: CDR1 LGHDT, CDR2 YNNKEL (reference sequence). This CDR3 has 14 amino acids. V lost 2 bases and J lost 3, with 8 bases in between. This chain's CDR3 is CASSQRGHNQPQHF. The CDR3 DNA is TGTGCCAGCAGCCAACGCGGACACAATCAGCCCCAGCATTTT.

This clone is a singleton in its sample. The V gene is TRBV7-3, the J gene TRBJ2-1; TRBD2 matches 15 bases. Per the germline V gene, CDR1 is SGHTA and CDR2 is FQGTGA. The CDR3 spans 14 residues. After removal of 5 bases from V and 13 bases from J, the junction contained 6 bases not matched to a gene. The CDR3 region is CASSHGTSGGRQFF. CDR3 DNA sequence: TGTGCCAGCAGCCATGGGACTAGCGGGGGGCGCCAGTTCTTC.

The chain combines TRBV11-2 with TRBJ1-3, with a tentative D call TRBD1 (6 bases). V lost 0 bases, J lost 0 bases, and 12 bases lay in between. CDR1 is SGHAT and CDR2 is FQNNGV in the germline V gene. This CDR3 region has 17 residues. CDR3 protein: CASSLDQTGISGNTIYF. DNA for the CDR3: TGTGCCAGCAGCTTAGATCAAACAGGGATCTCTGGAAACACCATATATTTT.

This chain links TRBV6-6 with TRBJ2-7, with 8 bases lining up with TRBD1. CDR3 size: 15 residues. The junction had 13 bases not matched to a gene; V was cut back by 6 bases and J by 6 bases. The germline V gene encodes CDR1 MNHNY and CDR2 SVGAGI (reference sequence). In DNA, the CDR3 is TGTGCCAGCAGAACGCAGGGGGCTAGATCTTCCGAGCAGTACTTC. Its protein is CASRTQGARSSEQYF.

This sequence joins TRBV5-1 and TRBJ2-1; 10 positions match TRBD2. The CDR3 sequence is 16 residues long. Germline trimming cut 2 bases from V and 5 bases from J; bases unmatched to any gene: 7. Germline V gives CDR1 SGHRS, CDR2 YFSETQ. DNA for the CDR3: TGCGCCAGCAGCTTATTATGGAGCGGGGGGGACAATGAGCAGTTCTTC. It is translated as CASSLLWSGGDNEQFF.

This clone was recorded only once. The chain uses TRBV18 and TRBJ2-6, with D perhaps TRBD1 (6 bases). Trimming removed 5 bases from V and 2 bases from J, with 13 bases in between. This CDR3 spans 16 amino acids. Germline CDR1 is KGHSH and CDR2 is LQKENI. The CDR3 loop reads CASSITGPPGANVLTF. The CDR3 nucleotides are TGTGCCAGCTCAATAACAGGGCCCCCTGGGGCCAACGTCCTGACTTTC.

The chain carries TRBV5-8 and TRBJ2-7; TRBD1 matches 8 bases. In germline, CDR1 is SGHTS, CDR2 YDEGEE. V was clipped by 5 bases and J by 4 bases; unmatched bases: 5. The CDR3 runs 13 residues. In DNA form, the CDR3 reads TGTGCCAGCAGGACAGGGGTGGGGTACGAGCAGTACTTC. Translation gives CASRTGVGYEQYF.

The genes are TRBV11-3 and TRBJ2-2; the match to TRBD1 covers 7 bases. Germline V gene sequence: CDR1 SGHNT, CDR2 YENEEA. The length of the CDR3 is 12 residues. The V and J ends lost 6 bases and 7 bases, in that order; junction bases with no gene match: 2. CDR3: CASRNRGGELFF. In nucleotides, the CDR3 is TGTGCCAGCAGGAACAGGGGCGGGGAGCTGTTTTTT.

The chain is built from TRBV3-1 (or the pseudogene TRBV3-2) and TRBJ2-7; TRBD1 matches 9 bases. Per germline, CDR1 LGHDT and CDR2 YNNKEL (reference sequence). V was pared by 3 bases and J by 4 bases, with 4 bases of the junction left unmatched. The CDR3 loop spans 14 amino acids. CDR3 region: CASSHGGQGYEQYF. The DNA for the CDR3 is TGTGCCAGCAGCCATGGTGGACAGGGGTACGAGCAGTACTTC.

The genes are TRBV4-3 and TRBJ1-3; tentative D call: TRBD1 (5 bases). The germline CDR1 and CDR2 sequences are LGHNA and YSLEER. The CDR3 loop spans 17 amino acids. V lost 0 bases, J lost 3 bases, and 15 bases lay in between. The CDR3 DNA is TGCGCCAGCAGCCAAGATCGGAGCGGGGCCGATGGAAACACCATATATTTT. This gives the protein CASSQDRSGADGNTIYF.

CDR3 sequence reads: CASSPLERGGYGYTF. CDR3 bases: TGTGCCAGCAGTCCCCTCGAGAGGGGGGGCTATGGCTACACCTTC. This sequence joins TRBV27 and TRBJ1-2; D might be TRBD1 (6 bases). The V end lost 5 bases, the J end lost 4 bases, and 17 bases lay between the germline ends. There are 15 residues in the CDR3. Per the germline V gene, CDR1 is MNHEY and CDR2 is SMNVEV (reference sequence).